This TCR beta chain was captured by sequencing in a study of T cells in Graves' hyperthyroidism and ophthalmopathy. Amplified TCR beta CDR3 regions derived from RNA transcripts. RT-PCR in the first round (using the HTBI primer set) targeted the TCR CDR3. Via MiXCR, TCRdb re-called the multiplex PCR reads, giving one row per CDR3 protein. The data show about 620,000 distinct CDR3 sequences, with roughly 16% seen just once and around 3.9% held by the top ten. This clonotype was observed a few times. This CDR3 region has 14 residues. V was trimmed by 2 bases and J by 8 bases, leaving 15 bases between them. CDR1 and CDR2 (germline): KGHSH, LQKENI.

The chain couples TRBV18 to TRBJ1-2; perhaps TRBD1 as D (5 bases). Source material: blood. This clonotype was sampled from a woman under 40 with Graves' hyperthyroidism. This CDR3 reads CASSPNDGGGGYTF. The CDR3 nucleotides are TGTGCCAGCTCACCAAATGATGGGGGAGGCGGCTACACCTTC.